This TCR beta chain originates from a study of T cell repertoires in cytomegalovirus infection. Study context: The public TCR beta signatures pointed to both CMV infection and matching HLA type.

Whole-study findings and limits: Totalled public TCR beta family frequency picked out people who carried CMV plus the relevant HLA.

TCRdb reanalysed the reads using MiXCR and keeps one entry per CDR3 protein. The sample includes nearly 550,000 distinct CDR3 sequences, more than 15% of them seen just once. This clonotype was seen at least ten times. Antigen: not known. This CDR3 region has 14 residues. Trimming shortened V by 4 bases and J by 2 bases, and 9 bases separated the two germline ends. Germline CDR1 is LNHDA and CDR2 is SQIVND (reference sequence). The sequence derives from a human donor in good health (CMV status not recorded). Some clones in this sample may be carry-over from other donors' samples. The genes are TRBV19 and TRBJ1-5; D is ambiguous. Sequencing was done on a sample of CD8+ T cells from PBMCs. The CDR3 sequence: CASSTAEGNQPQHF. The CDR3 DNA sequence: TGTGCCAGTAGTACCGCCGAGGGCAATCAGCCCCAGCATTTT.